Each of the 32 T cell receptor beta chains below was sequenced from the same sample in a study of regulatory T cells in long-lasting Graves disease. Time point: newly diagnosed GD, antithyroid drugs for less than 3 months. From PBMCs, RNA was extracted and then used to make the TCR library. With iRepertoire HTBI primers and Arm-PCR of CDR3 regions, TCR beta libraries were built. MiXCR, run by TCRdb on the multiplex PCR reads, gives a single entry per CDR3 protein. This sample has approximately 540,000 distinct CDR3 sequences; approximately 12% occur once, and the top ten carry roughly 9.3%. These sequences were also reported in another study, on T cells in Graves' hyperthyroidism and ophthalmopathy.

The input for sequencing was peripheral blood mononuclear cells (PBMCs), taken at new diagnosis, from a patient treated with antithyroid drugs. The receptor source for this set is a woman aged 30 to 39 with Graves disease.

This clonotype was detected ten times or more. The DNA of the CDR3 is TGTGCCAGCGATCTGTCCCAAGGGTCCTACGAGCAGTACTTC. This gives the protein CASDLSQGSYEQYF. The chain carries TRBV7-9 and TRBJ2-7, with D unclear. V lost 8 bases to trimming and J lost 1 base, with 15 bases between them. The CDR3 consists of 14 residues. CDR1 SEHNR and CDR2 FQNEAQ come from the germline V gene (reference sequence).

This clonotype was counted many times. The chain joins TRBV2 to TRBJ1-2; possibly TRBD1 for D (5 bases). The ends were cut back, 8 bases at V and 6 bases at J, with 19 bases in the middle. Germline loops: CDR1 SNHLY, CDR2 FYNNEI. The CDR3 has 14 amino acids. The CDR3 sequence is CASSVVPGGNGYTF. CDR3 sequence (DNA): TGTGCCAGCTCCGTTGTTCCCGGGGGAAATGGCTACACCTTC.

This clonotype came up a few times. The rearrangement joins TRBV14 to TRBJ1-1; 9 bases map to TRBD1. V lost 4 bases to trimming and J lost 0 bases; unmatched junction nucleotides: 6. Germline V gives CDR1 SGHDN, CDR2 FVKESK. This CDR3 spans 16 amino acids. CDR3 loop: CASSPDRGEVNTEAFF. The DNA for the CDR3 is TGTGCCAGCAGCCCCGACAGGGGGGAGGTGAACACTGAAGCTTTCTTT.

This clonotype was recorded many times. V gene TRBV19 combines with J gene TRBJ1-1; D perhaps matches TRBD1 (5 bases). From germline, CDR1 is LNHDA and CDR2 SQIVND (reference sequence). V lost 4 bases, J lost 1 base, and 10 bases lay in between. The CDR3 extends over 14 amino acids. The CDR3 bases are TGTGCCAGTAGTACCGGGACGGGGAACACTGAAGCTTTCTTT. It codes for CASSTGTGNTEAFF.

As for this clonotype: A far more abundant clone sits one base away, making this likely a read error. J is TRBJ2-1 and V is TRBV11-3; 9 bases are a match to TRBD1. Germline CDR1 reads SGHNT; CDR2 reads YENEEA. The CDR3 extends over 15 amino acids. After removal of 6 bases from V and 13 bases from J, the junction contained 16 bases not matched to a gene. The CDR3 DNA follows: TGTGCCAGCAGTTACAGCGGGACAGGGACTGAGACCCAGTTCTTC. Encoded protein: CASSYSGTGTETQFF.

This clonotype has at least ten counts. The chain joins TRBV5-1 to TRBJ1-6; the D gene is possibly TRBD1 (5 bases). There are 13 residues in the CDR3. Trimming took 5 bases from V and 10 from J, leaving 13 bases between them. Germline V gives CDR1 SGHRS, CDR2 YFSETQ. The CDR3 DNA reads as TGCGCCAGCAGTCGGGACCAGCGATCACCCCTCCACTTT. Residues: CASSRDQRSPLHF.

The J gene is TRBJ2-7, the V gene TRBV7-9; 8 bases align to TRBD1. V shed 5 bases, J shed 6 bases, and the junction held 12 bases outside the gene matches. From germline, CDR1 is SEHNR and CDR2 FQNEAQ (reference sequence). CDR3 length: 15 residues. The chain's CDR3 is CASSTRLDRVAEQYF. Here the CDR3 DNA reads TGTGCCAGCAGCACAAGATTGGACAGGGTTGCCGAGCAGTACTTC.

This clonotype has ten or more counts. This chain links TRBV5-1 with TRBJ2-7; a possible D gene is TRBD2 (5 bases). This CDR3 is 14 amino acids long. V gave up 4 bases and J gave up 1 base, with 12 bases separating them. Germline values: CDR1 SGHRS, CDR2 YFSETQ. CDR3 DNA: TGCGCCAGCAGCACATGGACTGCATCCTACGAGCAGTACTTC. Protein product: CASSTWTASYEQYF.

This rearrangement joins TRBV12-3 or TRBV12-4 to TRBJ2-3; possible D gene TRBD2, 6 bases. This CDR3 has 14 residues. Trimming took 5 bases from V and 5 from J, leaving 14 bases between them. CDR3 bases: TGTGCCAGCAGTAACAGCGGGTCTAGAGATACGCAGTATTTT. Translated: CASSNSGSRDTQYF.

This clonotype has at least ten counts. The rearrangement joins TRBV2 to TRBJ2-1; no definite D call. Trimming cost V 2 bases and J 6 bases, with 8 bases left between them. The CDR3 sequence is 13 residues long. The germline gives CDR1 SNHLY, CDR2 FYNNEI. CDR3 protein: CASSERETNEQFF. For the CDR3, the DNA is TGTGCCAGCAGTGAACGTGAAACCAATGAGCAGTTCTTC.

The chain recombines TRBV10-1 with TRBJ2-5; 11 nucleotides line up with TRBD1. Gene TRBJ2-1 matches the end of the DNA better, so the J call may be wrong. The CDR3 is made up of 16 amino acids. Germline V CDR1 and CDR2: WNHNN, SYGVQD (reference sequence). The CDR3 region has the DNA TGCGCCAGCAGTGGAGGACCGGGACAGGGGGGCAATGAGCAGTTCTTC. It yields the protein CASSGGPGQGGNEQFF.

A remark on this clonotype: A much larger clone lies one base from this, so it may be a read error. J is TRBJ1-1 and V is TRBV20-1; D is undetermined. CDR3 length equals 13 residues. Deletions cut 7 bases from V and 5 bases from J, with 17 bases between. Looked up from germline, CDR1 is DFQATT and CDR2 is SNEGSKA (reference sequence). This CDR3 reads CSVGVQIETEAFF. The CDR3 coding sequence is TGCAGTGTTGGCGTCCAAATAGAAACTGAAGCTTTCTTT.

Many counts were recorded for this clonotype. The gene calls are TRBV9 and TRBJ1-4; 8 nucleotides line up with TRBD1. The CDR3 covers 16 residues. Germline V lookup: CDR1 SGDLS, CDR2 YYNGEE. J was trimmed by 7 bases and V by 0 bases; bases with no gene match: 8. The CDR3 sequence: CASSVGQGYNIEKLFF. CDR3 sequence (DNA): TGTGCCAGCAGCGTAGGACAGGGGTACAATATTGAAAAACTGTTTTTT.

This rearrangement joins TRBV6-1 to TRBJ2-1; 9 bases align to TRBD2. Germline trimming cut 7 bases from V and 6 bases from J; bases unmatched to any gene: 10. This CDR3 has 15 residues. Germline V gene data show CDR1 as MNHNS and CDR2 as SASEGT. The CDR3 loop reads CASITGREGRNEQFF. The CDR3 bases are TGTGCCAGCATCACAGGGCGGGAGGGCCGCAATGAGCAGTTCTTC.

This clonotype was counted many times. V usage is TRBV12-3 or TRBV12-4 and J usage is TRBJ1-1; D may be TRBD1 (6 bases). This CDR3 has 13 residues. Trimming took 6 bases from V and 3 from J, leaving 11 bases between them. The CDR3 region has the DNA TGTGCCAGCAGGTATTCAGGGGACACTGAAGCTTTCTTT. This sequence encodes CASRYSGDTEAFF.

This clonotype was seen more than once but under ten times. V usage is TRBV7-2 and J usage is TRBJ2-3, with 16 nucleotides matching TRBD2. V gave up 2 bases and J gave up 8 bases; unmatched junction bases: 10. This CDR3 region has 18 residues. The V gene's germline CDR1 is SGHTA and CDR2 FQGNSA. CDR3 nucleotides: TGTGCCAGCAGCTTACCCCCGGGACTAGCGGGAGGGCCAATTACGCAGTATTTT. Translating it yields CASSLPPGLAGGPITQYF.

This clonotype was detected a few times. This sequence joins TRBV7-2 and TRBJ1-1, with TRBD1 matching 8 bases. The germline V gene has CDR1 SGHTA and CDR2 FQGNSA. Trimming removed 3 bases from V and 4 bases from J; junction bases left unmatched: 10. The length of the CDR3 is 16 residues. CDR3 protein: CASSLVGTGRSTEAFF. The CDR3 region has the DNA TGTGCCAGCAGCTTGGTAGGGACAGGCAGAAGCACTGAAGCTTTCTTT.

The sample holds many counts of this clonotype. This sequence joins TRBV5-1 and TRBJ2-7; the D is unclear. The V gene lost 0 bases and the J gene lost 3 bases, with 13 bases spanning the gap. The germline V gene has CDR1 SGHRS and CDR2 YFSETQ. This CDR3 is 15 amino acids long. The CDR3 DNA follows: TGCGCCAGCAGCTTGGTAGGCCCGCGCAGCTACGAGCAGTACTTC. Its protein is CASSLVGPRSYEQYF.

This clonotype appeared many times. The chain carries TRBV9 and TRBJ1-1, with D uncertain. The CDR3 is 16 residues long. V was pared by 5 bases and J by 0 bases, with 17 bases between. Germline-derived CDR1 and CDR2 are SGDLS and YYNGEE. The chain's CDR3 is CASREEGVGMNTEAFF. As DNA, the CDR3 is TGTGCCAGCAGGGAAGAGGGTGTAGGAATGAACACTGAAGCTTTCTTT.

This chain uses TRBV12-5 with TRBJ1-1; tentatively, D is TRBD1 (6 bases). Trimming took off 0 bases at V and 1 base at J, with 9 bases between the two ends. CDR1 is LGHNT, CDR2 FRNRAP, per germline. The CDR3 spans 15 residues. CDR3 in DNA: TGTGCTAGTGGTTTGGTCCCAGGGGCGAACACTGAAGCTTTCTTT. It translates to CASGLVPGANTEAFF.

This clonotype has at least ten counts. The J gene is TRBJ2-1, the V gene TRBV2, with TRBD2 matching 9 bases. This CDR3 spans 17 amino acids. Germline V gene lookup returns CDR1 SNHLY and CDR2 FYNNEI. The J segment lost 5 bases and the V segment lost 1 base, leaving 9 bases of the junction unmatched. CDR3 loop: CASSEGTLAGADNEQFF. The CDR3 DNA follows: TGTGCCAGCAGTGAAGGGACTTTAGCGGGAGCCGACAATGAGCAGTTCTTC.

This clonotype turned up a few times. The genes are TRBV6-5 and TRBJ2-1; 8 bases are shared with TRBD2. In germline, CDR1 is MNHEY, CDR2 SVGAGI. This CDR3 has 17 residues. V gave up 2 bases and J gave up 4 bases; unmatched junction bases: 10. CDR3 loop: CASSYLSGGRPYNEQFF. The CDR3 DNA reads as TGTGCCAGCAGTTACCTCAGTGGCGGGAGGCCATACAATGAGCAGTTCTTC.

This clonotype was seen only a few times. CDR3 sequence reads: CASSSRTANTEAFF. CDR3 DNA sequence: TGTGCCAGCAGTTCCCGGACAGCGAACACTGAAGCTTTCTTT. The rearrangement links TRBV6-5 to TRBJ1-1, with D perhaps TRBD1 (6 bases). Germline V CDR1 and CDR2: MNHEY, SVGAGI. V lost 4 bases and J lost 1, with 10 bases in between. The CDR3 spans 14 residues.

This clonotype appeared many times. CDR3 in DNA: TGTGCCAGCAGTCCCCGGGACAGGGGAAGCGAGACCCAGTACTTC. This gives the protein CASSPRDRGSETQYF. This chain links TRBV28 with TRBJ2-5, with 10 bases lining up with TRBD1. This CDR3 is 15 amino acids long. Looked up from germline, CDR1 is MDHEN and CDR2 is SYDVKM. The ends lost 5 bases at V and 5 bases at J; junction bases unmatched: 8.

There are many counts of this clonotype. This sequence joins TRBV7-9 and TRBJ1-1, with a weak D call TRBD1 (5 bases). Germline V gene lookup returns CDR1 SEHNR and CDR2 FQNEAQ (reference sequence). The CDR3 extends over 14 amino acids. Between the trimmed V and J ends, which lost 3 bases and 1 base, there was a span of 9 bases. CDR3 DNA: TGTGCCAGCAGCTTGGGACCGAGGAACACTGAAGCTTTCTTT. Its translation is CASSLGPRNTEAFF.

This clonotype was seen ten or more times. This chain joins TRBV30 and TRBJ1-2; 9 nucleotides align to TRBD1. Germline-derived CDR1 and CDR2 are GTSNPN and SVGIG (reference sequence). The CDR3 loop spans 14 amino acids. Unmatched junction bases numbered 2, after V lost 1 base and J lost 2 bases. CDR3 DNA: TGTGCCTGGAGTGGGGACAGGGCCAACTATGGCTACACCTTC. This encodes CAWSGDRANYGYTF.

In regard to this clonotype: A much larger clone differs by one base, so this may be a read error. This chain joins TRBV2 and TRBJ2-4; 13 positions match TRBD2. The V gene end was trimmed by 6 bases and the J gene end by 0 bases; junction bases not matched to a gene: 5. The germline gives CDR1 SNHLY, CDR2 FYNNEI. CDR3 size: 17 residues. Here the CDR3 reads CASSGTSGALAKNIQYF. The CDR3 DNA is TGTGCCAGCAGCGGGACTAGCGGGGCTCTAGCCAAAAACATTCAGTACTTC. Full variable domain (missing parts from reference TRBV2 and TRBJ2-4): EPEVTQTPSHQVTQMGQEVILRCVPISNHLYFYWYRQILGQKVEFLVSFYNNEISEKSEIFDDQFSVERPDGSNFTLKIRSTKLEDSAMYFCASSGTSGALAKNIQYFGAGTRLSVL.

This clonotype was seen many times. This chain links TRBV18 with TRBJ1-1; D gene uncertain. V lost 4 bases to trimming and J lost 11 bases, with 14 bases between them. The CDR3 is made up of 12 amino acids. The V gene's germline CDR1 is KGHSH and CDR2 LQKENI. The CDR3 spells CASSRTQVPAFF. CDR3 bases: TGTGCCAGCTCACGGACCCAGGTCCCGGCTTTCTTT.

J is TRBJ2-1 and V is TRBV12-5; no clear D. V lost 7 bases to trimming and J lost 4 bases, with 5 bases between them. The V gene's germline CDR1 is LGHNT and CDR2 FRNRAP. The CDR3 consists of 11 residues. CDR3 loop: CASALYNEQFF. CDR3 bases: TGTGCTAGTGCCTTATACAATGAGCAGTTCTTC.

This clonotype showed up just a few times. At one of its ends the junction is not consistent with the germline gene, which may arise from a read error. J is TRBJ1-2 and V is TRBV30; TRBD1 might be the D (6 bases). The CDR3 is 14 amino acids. CDR1 is GTSNPN and CDR2 is SVGIG in the germline V gene (reference sequence). The CDR3 nucleotides are TGTGCCTGGAGGGGAGAACAGGGTCCCTATGACTACACCTTC. Translating gives CAWRGEQGPYDYTF. The full variable domain, with the rest looked up from reference TRBV30 and TRBJ1-2, is SQTIHQWPATLVQPVGSPLSLECTVEGTSNPNLYWYRQAAGRGLQLLFYSVGIGQISSEVPQNLSASRPQDRQFILSSKKLLLSDSGFYLCAWRGEQGPYDYTFGSGTRLTVV.

A note on this clonotype: A read error likely explains this, since a far larger clone differs by one base. V gene TRBV28 combines with J gene TRBJ2-5; 8 nucleotides line up with TRBD2. V lost 6 bases, J lost 5 bases, and 26 bases stayed unmatched. The CDR3 is 20 amino acids. Looked up from germline, CDR1 is MDHEN and CDR2 is SYDVKM. CDR3 loop: CASSQGLGPEPSGRRETQYF. CDR3 nucleotide sequence: TGTGCCAGCAGCCAAGGGTTGGGGCCGGAGCCGAGCGGGAGACGCGAGACCCAGTACTTC.

In this sample, this clonotype turned up many times. This chain connects TRBV6-2 or TRBV6-3 to TRBJ2-4; D gene ambiguous. This CDR3 has 14 amino acids. Trimming took 2 bases from V and 6 from J, leaving 11 bases between them. Looked up from germline, CDR1 is MNHEY and CDR2 is SVGEGT. The CDR3 coding sequence is TGTGCCAGCAGTTACGTCCAGGCAGGAAACATTCAGTACTTC. Translating gives CASSYVQAGNIQYF.